This TCR beta chain comes out of a study of cytomegalovirus exposure and HLA in healthy donors. For the study at large: From HLA-typed donors, an early data release held 70 million to 100 million unique TCRs. Study observations and caveats: Most subjects' HLA-A and HLA-B alleles were reportedly predicted from TCR beta sequences.

In regard to this clone: Its target is not known.

Germline lookup yields CDR1 SGHVS and CDR2 FNYEAQ. The ends were cut back, 1 base at V and 6 bases at J, with 7 bases in the middle. The CDR3 is 13 residues long. Amplification used 60 Vbeta primers and 13 Jbeta primers. Only in-frame clones appear in the TCRdb table, and some are missing; sequencing was by immunoSEQ multiplex PCR. The repertoire has tens of thousands of clones, approximately 60% of them found once; the top ten carry about a fifth. Sequenced material: PBMCs. The V and J genes are TRBV7-6 and TRBJ2-1; tentative D call: TRBD1 (5 bases). The receptor was isolated from a woman aged 50 to 60 in good health and CMV-seropositive. The CDR3 loop is CASSLVGVNEQFF. DNA of the CDR3: TGTGCCAGCAGCTTAGTAGGGGTCAATGAGCAGTTCTTC.